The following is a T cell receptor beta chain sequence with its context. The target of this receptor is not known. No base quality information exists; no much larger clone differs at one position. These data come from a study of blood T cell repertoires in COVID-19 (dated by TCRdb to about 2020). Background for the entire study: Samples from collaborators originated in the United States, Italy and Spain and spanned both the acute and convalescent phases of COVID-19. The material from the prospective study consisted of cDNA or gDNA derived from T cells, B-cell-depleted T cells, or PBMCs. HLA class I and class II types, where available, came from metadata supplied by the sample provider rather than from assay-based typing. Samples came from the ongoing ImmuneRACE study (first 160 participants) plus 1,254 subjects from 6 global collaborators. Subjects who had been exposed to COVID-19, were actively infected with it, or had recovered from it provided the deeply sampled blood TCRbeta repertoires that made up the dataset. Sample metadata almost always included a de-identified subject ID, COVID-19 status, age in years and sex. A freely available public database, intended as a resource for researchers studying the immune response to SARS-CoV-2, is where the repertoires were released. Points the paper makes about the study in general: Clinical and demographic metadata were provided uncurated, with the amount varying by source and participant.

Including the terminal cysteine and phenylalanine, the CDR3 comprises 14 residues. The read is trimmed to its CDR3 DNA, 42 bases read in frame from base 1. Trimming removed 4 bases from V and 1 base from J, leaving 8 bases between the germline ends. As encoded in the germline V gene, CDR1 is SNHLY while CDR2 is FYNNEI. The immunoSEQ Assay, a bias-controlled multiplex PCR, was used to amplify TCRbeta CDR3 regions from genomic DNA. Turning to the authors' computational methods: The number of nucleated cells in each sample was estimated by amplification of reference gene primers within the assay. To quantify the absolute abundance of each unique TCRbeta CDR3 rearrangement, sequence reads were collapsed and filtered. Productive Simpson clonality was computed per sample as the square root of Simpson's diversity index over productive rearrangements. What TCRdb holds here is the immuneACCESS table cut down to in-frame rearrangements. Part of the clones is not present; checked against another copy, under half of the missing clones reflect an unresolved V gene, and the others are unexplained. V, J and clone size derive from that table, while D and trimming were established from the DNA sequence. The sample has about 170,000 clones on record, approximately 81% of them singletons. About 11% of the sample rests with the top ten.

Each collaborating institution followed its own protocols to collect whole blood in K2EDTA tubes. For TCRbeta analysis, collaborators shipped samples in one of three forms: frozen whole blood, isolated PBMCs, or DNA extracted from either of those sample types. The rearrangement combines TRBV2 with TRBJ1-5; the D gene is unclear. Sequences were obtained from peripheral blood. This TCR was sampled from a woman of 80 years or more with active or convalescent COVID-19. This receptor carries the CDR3 CASSGVVSNQPQHF. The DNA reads TGTGCCAGCAGTGGAGTGGTAAGCAATCAGCCCCAGCATTTT. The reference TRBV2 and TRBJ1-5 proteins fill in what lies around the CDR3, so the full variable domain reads EPEVTQTPSHQVTQMGQEVILRCVPISNHLYFYWYRQILGQKVEFLVSFYNNEISEKSEIFDDQFSVERPDGSNFTLKIRSTKLEDSAMYFCASSGVVSNQPQHFGDGTRLSIL.